The clone carrying this TCR beta chain has ten or more counts. These data belong to a study of low-dose radiotherapy and immunotherapy resistance in tumors. Study background: The fractionation for Cohort 1 was 0.5 Gy per fraction every 2 weeks, totaling 6.5 Gy.

The CDR3 runs 19 residues. J lost 1 base, V lost 5 bases, and 19 bases had no gene match. CDR1 is SEHNR, CDR2 FQNEAQ, per germline (reference sequence). Time point described: after trial treatment. As for treatment: LDRT plus nivolumab, ipilimumab, low-dose cyclophosphamide and aspirin (RACIN trial). Treatment of the donors consisted of nivolumab and ipilimumab (plus aspirin, low-dose cyclophosphamide and low-dose radiotherapy). TRAV- and TRBV-specific primers primed first-strand cDNA, covering alpha and beta chains. The PCR that amplified TCRs ran for around 22 cycles, relying on a constant-region primer and a V-primer adapter. TCRdb re-derived calls from the reads in MiXCR, one entry per CDR3 protein. The profile shows tens of thousands of distinct CDR3 sequences, more than 20% of them singletons.

This chain uses TRBV7-9 with TRBJ2-5; 7 nucleotides align to TRBD2. This clonotype was sampled from a female donor with ovarian cancer. The sample here was PBMCs, taken after low-dose radiotherapy plus immunotherapy. The CDR3 sequence: CASSQKQRPGLNLQETQYF. In DNA, the CDR3 is TGTGCCAGCAGCCAAAAACAACGACCGGGACTAAATCTCCAAGAGACCCAGTACTTC.